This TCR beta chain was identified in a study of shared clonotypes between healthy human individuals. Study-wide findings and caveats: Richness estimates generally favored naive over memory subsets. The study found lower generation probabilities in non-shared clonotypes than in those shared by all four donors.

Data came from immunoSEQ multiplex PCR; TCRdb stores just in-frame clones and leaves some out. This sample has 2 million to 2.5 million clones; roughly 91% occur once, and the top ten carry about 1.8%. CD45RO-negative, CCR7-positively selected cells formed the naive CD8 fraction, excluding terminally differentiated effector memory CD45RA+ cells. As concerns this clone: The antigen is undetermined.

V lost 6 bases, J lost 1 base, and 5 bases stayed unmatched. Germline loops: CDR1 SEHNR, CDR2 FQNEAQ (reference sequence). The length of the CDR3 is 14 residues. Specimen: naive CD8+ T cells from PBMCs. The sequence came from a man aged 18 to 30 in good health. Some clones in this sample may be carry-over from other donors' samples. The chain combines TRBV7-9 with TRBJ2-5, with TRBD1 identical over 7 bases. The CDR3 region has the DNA TGTGCCAGCAGTCGCGGACAGGTCCAAGAGACCCAGTACTTC. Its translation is CASSRGQVQETQYF.